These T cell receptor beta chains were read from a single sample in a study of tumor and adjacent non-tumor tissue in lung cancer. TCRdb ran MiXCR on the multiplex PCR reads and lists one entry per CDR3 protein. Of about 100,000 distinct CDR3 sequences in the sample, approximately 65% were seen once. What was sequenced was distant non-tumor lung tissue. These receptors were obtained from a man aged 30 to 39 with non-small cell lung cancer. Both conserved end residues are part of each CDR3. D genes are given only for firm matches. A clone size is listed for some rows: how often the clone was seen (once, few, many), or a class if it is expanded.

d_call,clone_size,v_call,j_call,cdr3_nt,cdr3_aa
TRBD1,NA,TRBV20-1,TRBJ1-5,TGCTGTGCTAGATCTGTATGGACAGGGATGAGCAATCAGCCCCAGCACTTT,CCARSVWTGMSNQPQHF
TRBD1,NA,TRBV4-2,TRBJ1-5,TGTGCCAGCAGGCCTGGGACAGGTCCCTATCAGCCCCAGCATTTT,CASRPGTGPYQPQHF
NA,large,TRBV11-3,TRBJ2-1,TGTGCCAGCAGCTTCGAGGTCGGGACCTACAATGAGCAGTTCTTC,CASSFEVGTYNEQFF
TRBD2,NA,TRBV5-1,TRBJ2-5,TGCGCCAGCAGCGCGGGGGGGCCGAGGCAAGAGACCCAGTACTTC,CASSAGGPRQETQYF
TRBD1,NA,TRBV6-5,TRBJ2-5,TGTGTTAGCAGTGACCCCCGGACAGGGCGAGAGACCCAGTACTTC,CVSSDPRTGRETQYF
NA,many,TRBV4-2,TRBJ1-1,TGTGCCAGCAGCCAAGAGGCCGGTACTGAAGCTTTCTTT,CASSQEAGTEAFF
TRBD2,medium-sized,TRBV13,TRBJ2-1,TGTGCCAGCAGCTCAACAGGGACTAGCGGGACAGCCTACAATGAGCAGTTCTTC,CASSSTGTSGTAYNEQFF
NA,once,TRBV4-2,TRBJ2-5,TGTGCCAGCAGTCAAGGGGGGATCCACGAGACCCAGTACTTC,CASSQGGIHETQYF
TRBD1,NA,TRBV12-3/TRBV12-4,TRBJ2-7,TGTACCAGCAGTTCGACAGGGTTCGAGCAGTACTTC,CTSSSTGFEQYF
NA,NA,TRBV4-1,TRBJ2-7,TGCGCCAGCAGCCAATACCCGGGGGCATCTTACGAGCAGTACTTC,CASSQYPGASYEQYF
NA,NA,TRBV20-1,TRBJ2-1,NA,CSAVGEGNNEQIF
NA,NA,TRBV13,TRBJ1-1,TGTGCCAGCAGCCGAATGGATACTGAAGCTTTCTTT,CASSRMDTEAFF
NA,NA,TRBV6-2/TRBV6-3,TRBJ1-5,TGTGCCAGCTGTTCTGGTCAGCCCCAGCATTTT,CASCSGQPQHF